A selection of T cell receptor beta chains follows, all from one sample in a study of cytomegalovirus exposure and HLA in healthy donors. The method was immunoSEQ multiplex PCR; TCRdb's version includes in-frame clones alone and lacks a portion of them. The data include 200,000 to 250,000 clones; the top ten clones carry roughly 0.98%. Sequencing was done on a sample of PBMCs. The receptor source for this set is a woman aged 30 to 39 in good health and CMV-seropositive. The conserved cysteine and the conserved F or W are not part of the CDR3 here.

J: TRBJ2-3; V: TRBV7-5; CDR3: VRSLVFQTDTQY
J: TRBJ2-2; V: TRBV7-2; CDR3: ASSSKGRQGYTGELF
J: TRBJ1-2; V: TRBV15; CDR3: ATSRDLGTGGYGYT
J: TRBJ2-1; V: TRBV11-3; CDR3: ASSPTESSYNEQF
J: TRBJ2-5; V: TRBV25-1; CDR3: ASNEGVLETQY
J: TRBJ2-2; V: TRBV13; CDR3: ASSLDSGELF
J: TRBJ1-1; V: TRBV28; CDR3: ASSEAFSPMNTEAF
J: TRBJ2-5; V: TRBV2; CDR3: ASSQGQETQY
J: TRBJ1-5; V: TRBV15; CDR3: ATSRAEGQPQH
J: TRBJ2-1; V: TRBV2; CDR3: ASKGQGFSHEQF
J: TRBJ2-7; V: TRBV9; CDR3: ASSALQGPTYEQY
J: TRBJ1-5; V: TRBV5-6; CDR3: ASSVTGASNQPQH
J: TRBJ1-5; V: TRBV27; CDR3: ASSGLHNQPQH
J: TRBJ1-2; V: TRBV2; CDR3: ASSDRRSGYT
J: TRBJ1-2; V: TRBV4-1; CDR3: ASSPTGTGLLPGGYT
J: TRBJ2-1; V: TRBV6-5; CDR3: ASSYHWLAGYNEQF
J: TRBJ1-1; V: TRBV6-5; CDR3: ASSQGGEAF
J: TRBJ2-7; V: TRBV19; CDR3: ASRTRQGISEQY
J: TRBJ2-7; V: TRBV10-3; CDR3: AISEDRDRVEQY
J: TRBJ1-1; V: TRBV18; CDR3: ASSPGLAGVNTEAF
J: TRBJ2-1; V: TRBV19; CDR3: ASSIRSDSSYNEQF
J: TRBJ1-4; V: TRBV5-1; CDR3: ASSLKGGGTNEKLF
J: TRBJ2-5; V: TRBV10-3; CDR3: AISESNQQETQY
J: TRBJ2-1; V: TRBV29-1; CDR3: SGGGRNLEQF
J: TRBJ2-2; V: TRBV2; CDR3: ASSADFTGELF
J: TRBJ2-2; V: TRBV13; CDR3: ASSRRPMNTGELF
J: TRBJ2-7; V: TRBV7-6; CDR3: ASSLEAGGEQY
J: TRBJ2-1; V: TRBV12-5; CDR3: ASGLAGGRTSGRPYYNEQF
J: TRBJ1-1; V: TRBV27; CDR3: ASSTDRVGEAF
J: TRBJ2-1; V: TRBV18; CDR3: ASSPPSGSRGTQDEQF
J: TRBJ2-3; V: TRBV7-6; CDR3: ASSFLAGNPTDTQY
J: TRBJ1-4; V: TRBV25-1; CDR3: ASSEPGVSGEKLF
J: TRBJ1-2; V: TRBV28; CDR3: ASSPWRGDYGYT
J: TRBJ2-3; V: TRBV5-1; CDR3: ASSPFTSGGSTDTQY
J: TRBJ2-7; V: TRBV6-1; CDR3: ASSLKGRGGEQY
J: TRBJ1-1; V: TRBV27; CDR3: ASSSGGTEAF
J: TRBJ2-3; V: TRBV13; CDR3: ASSLASGGTDTQY
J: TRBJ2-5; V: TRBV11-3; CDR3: ASSLGGQPETQY
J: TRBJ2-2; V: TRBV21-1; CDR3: ASSKALIGDSRNTGELF
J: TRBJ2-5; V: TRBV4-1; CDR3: ASSQEAGVGTQY
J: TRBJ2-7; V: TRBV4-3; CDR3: ASSQEGSVGRYEQY
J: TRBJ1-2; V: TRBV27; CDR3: ASSLWRGSGGYT
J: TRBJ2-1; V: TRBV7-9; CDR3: ATDRGTTKIYNEQF
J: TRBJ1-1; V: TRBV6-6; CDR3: ASRGGVNTEAF
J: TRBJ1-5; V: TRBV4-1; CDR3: ASSQEGQVYQPQH
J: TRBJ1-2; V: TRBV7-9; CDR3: ASSLVLTDYNYGYT
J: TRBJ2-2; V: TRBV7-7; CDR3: ASSLAPPGTGGRTGELF
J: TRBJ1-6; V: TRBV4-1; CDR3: ASSTSSYNSPLH
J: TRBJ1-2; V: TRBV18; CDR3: ASSTDRGGYGYT
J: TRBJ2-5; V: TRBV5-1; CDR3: ASSATGTISSQETQY
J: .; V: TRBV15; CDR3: ATSRDTSSYEQY
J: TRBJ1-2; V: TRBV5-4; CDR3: ASSLGGGQDGYT
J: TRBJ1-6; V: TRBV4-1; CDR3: ASSQEDRPHDTLH